This T cell receptor beta chain is from a study of regulatory T cells in long-lasting Graves disease. Study-level points and caveats: Accuracy might have suffered from few samples. Persistent disease preferred TRBV28, TRBJ1-2 and TRBJ2-5. Patients with persistent Graves' had lower TCR diversity than newly diagnosed patients.

Construction of the TCR beta libraries employed iRepertoire HTBI primers in conjunction with Arm-PCR of CDR3 regions. The authors' processing: Identification of gene segments yielded some 62 TRBV and 14 TRBJ across samples. TCRdb re-analysed the multiplex PCR reads in MiXCR, keeping a single row per CDR3 protein. TCRdb's processing, not the authors' own work, is the source of the V and J calls. Of 300,000 to 350,000 distinct CDR3 sequences listed, 15% to 20% are singletons. In the case of this clonotype: Its specificity is unknown.

Time point in this sample: persistent/refractory GD, antithyroid drugs over 5 years with positive TRAb. The TCR library was prepared using RNA isolated from PBMCs. The CDR3 extends over 13 amino acids. CDR1 is SGHTA and CDR2 is FQGNSA in the germline V gene. With 5 bases removed from V and 1 base from J, the gap between germline ends came to 8 bases. The TCR was taken from a female donor with Graves disease. The material was peripheral blood mononuclear cells (PBMCs), obtained when the disease was refractory, from a patient treated with antithyroid drugs. The J gene is TRBJ1-1, the V gene TRBV7-2; D gene unclear. CDR3 sequence (DNA): TGTGCCAGCAGCAACTACAGGAACACTGAAGCTTTCTTT. Encoded protein: CASSNYRNTEAFF.